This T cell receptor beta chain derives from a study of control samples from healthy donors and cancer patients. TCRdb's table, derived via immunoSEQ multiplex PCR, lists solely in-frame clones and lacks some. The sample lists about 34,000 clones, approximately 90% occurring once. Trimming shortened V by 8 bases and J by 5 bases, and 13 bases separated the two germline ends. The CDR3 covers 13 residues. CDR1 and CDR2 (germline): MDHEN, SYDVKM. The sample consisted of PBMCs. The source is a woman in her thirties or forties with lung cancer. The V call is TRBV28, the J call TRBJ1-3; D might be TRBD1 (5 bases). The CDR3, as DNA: TGTGCCAGCTGGATGAGGGGACGAAACACCATATATTTT. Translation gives CASWMRGRNTIYF.